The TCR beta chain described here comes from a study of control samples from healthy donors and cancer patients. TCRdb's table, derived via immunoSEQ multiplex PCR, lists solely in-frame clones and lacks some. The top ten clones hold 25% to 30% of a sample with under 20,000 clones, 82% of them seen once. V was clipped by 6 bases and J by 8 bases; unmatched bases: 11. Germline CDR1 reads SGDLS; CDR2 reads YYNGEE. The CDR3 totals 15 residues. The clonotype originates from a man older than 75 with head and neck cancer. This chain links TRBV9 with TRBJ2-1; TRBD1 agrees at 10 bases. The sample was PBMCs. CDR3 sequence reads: CASKRTGTGVDEQFF. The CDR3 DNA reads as TGTGCCAGCAAGCGAACCGGGACAGGGGTTGATGAGCAGTTCTTC. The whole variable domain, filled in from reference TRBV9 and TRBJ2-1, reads DSGVTQTPKHLITATGQRVTLRCSPRSGDLSVYWYQQSLDQGLQFLIQYYNGEERAKGNILERFSAQQFPDLHSELNLSSLELGDSALYFCASKRTGTGVDEQFFGPGTRLTVL.